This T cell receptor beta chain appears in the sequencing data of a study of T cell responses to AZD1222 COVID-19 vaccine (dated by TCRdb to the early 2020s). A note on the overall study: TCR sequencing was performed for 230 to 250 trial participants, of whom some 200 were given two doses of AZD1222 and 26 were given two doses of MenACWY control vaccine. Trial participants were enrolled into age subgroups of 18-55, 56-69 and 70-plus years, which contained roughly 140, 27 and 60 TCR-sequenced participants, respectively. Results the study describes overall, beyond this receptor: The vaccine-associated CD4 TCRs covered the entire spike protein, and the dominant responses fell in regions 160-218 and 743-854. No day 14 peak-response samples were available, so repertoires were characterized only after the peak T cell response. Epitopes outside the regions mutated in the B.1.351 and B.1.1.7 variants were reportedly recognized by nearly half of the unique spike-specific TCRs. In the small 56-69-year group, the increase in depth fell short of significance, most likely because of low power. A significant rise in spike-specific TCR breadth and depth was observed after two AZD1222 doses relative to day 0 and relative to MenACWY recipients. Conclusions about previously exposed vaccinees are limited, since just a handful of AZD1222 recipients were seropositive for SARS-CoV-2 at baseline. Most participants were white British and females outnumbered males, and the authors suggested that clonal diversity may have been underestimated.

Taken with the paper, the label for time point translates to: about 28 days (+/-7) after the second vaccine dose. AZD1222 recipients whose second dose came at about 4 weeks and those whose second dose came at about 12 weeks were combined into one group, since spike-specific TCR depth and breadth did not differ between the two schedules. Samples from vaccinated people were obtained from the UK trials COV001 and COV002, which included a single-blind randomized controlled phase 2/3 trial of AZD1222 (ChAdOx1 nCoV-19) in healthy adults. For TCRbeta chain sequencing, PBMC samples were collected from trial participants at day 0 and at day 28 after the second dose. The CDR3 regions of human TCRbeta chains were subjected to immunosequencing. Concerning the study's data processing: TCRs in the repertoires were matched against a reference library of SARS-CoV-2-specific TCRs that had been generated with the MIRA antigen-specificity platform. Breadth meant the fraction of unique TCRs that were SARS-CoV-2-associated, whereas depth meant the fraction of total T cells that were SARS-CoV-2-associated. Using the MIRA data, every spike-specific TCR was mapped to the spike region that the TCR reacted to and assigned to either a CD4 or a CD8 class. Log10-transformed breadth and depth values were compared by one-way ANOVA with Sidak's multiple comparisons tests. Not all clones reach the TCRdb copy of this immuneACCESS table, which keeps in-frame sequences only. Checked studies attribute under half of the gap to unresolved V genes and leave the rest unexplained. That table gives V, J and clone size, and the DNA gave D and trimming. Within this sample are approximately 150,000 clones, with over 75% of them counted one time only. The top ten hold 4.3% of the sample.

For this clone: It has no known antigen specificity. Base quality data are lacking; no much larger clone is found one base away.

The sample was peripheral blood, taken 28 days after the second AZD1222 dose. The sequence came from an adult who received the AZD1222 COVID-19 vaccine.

The sequenced DNA is TGTGCCAGCAGCCTCTCAGGGGGTCGCACTGAAGCTTTCTTT. This yields the protein CASSLSGGRTEAFF. Here the chain combines TRBV7-2 and TRBJ1-1; TRBD1 agrees with 7 junctional bases. The junction shows trimming of 5 bases on V and 4 bases on J, and the gene matches do not reach 7 bases of it. The CDR3 goes from the cysteine to the phenylalanine over 14 residues. The CDR3 DNA has 42 bases and is translated from base 1. Sequences SGHTA (CDR1) and FQGNSA (CDR2) are obtained from the germline V gene.